What follows are 26 T cell receptor beta chains derived from one specimen sequenced in a study of T-cell reconstitution after alpha-beta-depleted transplantation in children (dated by TCRdb to about 2016). The receptor library was made with PCR. Instrument used: Illumina HiSeq 2500. TCR libraries were prepared with molecular barcoding, using unique molecular identifiers to normalize TCRbeta repertoire quantification. The raw public data were reprocessed by TCRdb itself: fastp quality trimming at Q25, MiXCR clonotype calling, in-frame beta chains only. Rows matching on CDR3 protein sequence are summarized as one entry with the most common DNA and genes. This sample is represented by about 110,000 distinct CDR3 sequences; 5% to 8% of them were singletons. Approximately 25% of the sample belongs to the ten largest clones. The sample's treatment or condition label is to be understood as: allogeneic hematopoietic cell transplantation with graft depleted of TCRalphabeta T cells and CD19 B cells.

The material sequenced was PBMCs, mostly from graft donor cells, taken 360 days after TCRalphabeta/CD19-depleted stem cell transplant. The receptors were gathered from a male patient between 2 and 10 years old who had a stem cell transplant for acute lymphoblastic leukemia, so the T cells may come from the graft donor.

This clonotype appeared many times. This chain joins TRBV5-1 and TRBJ2-1; 7 nucleotides match TRBD1. Germline assignment: CDR1 SGHRS and CDR2 YFSETQ. This CDR3 region has 12 residues. J was trimmed by 8 bases and V by 6 bases; bases with no gene match: 5. CDR3 amino acids: CASTPQGDEQFF. In DNA, the CDR3 is TGCGCCAGCACCCCCCAGGGGGATGAGCAGTTCTTC.

This clonotype has more than one count but fewer than ten. At one of its ends the junction is not consistent with the germline gene, which may arise from a read error. V is TRBV27 and J is TRBJ2-7; D possibly uses TRBD1 or TRBD2 (7 bases each). CDR1 and CDR2 from the germline V gene are MNHEY and SMNVEV (reference sequence). There are 12 residues in the CDR3. In DNA, the CDR3 is TGTGCCAGCTGGGGAGGGGGCAGGCCAGAAATCTTC. It is translated as CASWGGGRPEIF.

The table lists this clonotype with a few counts. This rearrangement joins TRBV10-3 to TRBJ2-7; TRBD1 matches at 7 bases. Unmatched junction bases numbered 2, after V lost 5 bases and J lost 1 base. The CDR3 totals 13 residues. The V gene's germline CDR1 is ENHRY and CDR2 SYGVKD. Here the CDR3 DNA reads TGTGCCATCAGTCCGGGACAGTCCTACGAGCAGTACTTC. The encoded protein is CAISPGQSYEQYF.

This clonotype showed up just a few times. V and J are TRBV4-3 and TRBJ1-3; unclear D gene. The CDR3 totals 16 residues. Between the trimmed V and J ends, which lost 1 base and 0 bases, there was a span of 10 bases. Germline lookup yields CDR1 LGHNA and CDR2 YSLEER. CDR3 bases: TGCGCCAGCAGCCAAGTAAGGGATAGCTCTGGAAACACCATATATTTT. Amino acids: CASSQVRDSSGNTIYF.

This clonotype came up many times. CDR3 residues: CASTASSSYEQYF. The CDR3 DNA follows: TGTGCCAGCACCGCCAGCAGCTCCTACGAGCAGTACTTC. V and J are TRBV2 and TRBJ2-7; D call uncertain. The CDR3 contains 13 residues. CDR1 and CDR2 (germline): SNHLY, FYNNEI. Trimming took 7 bases from V and 0 from J, leaving 10 bases between them.

There are many counts of this clonotype. The CDR3 reads CASSLRDVSSYNEQFF. The DNA of the CDR3 is TGCGCCAGCAGCTTGAGGGATGTTAGCTCCTACAATGAGCAGTTCTTC. V is TRBV5-1 and J is TRBJ2-1, with unresolved D. Trimming removed 1 base at V and 0 bases at J, with 11 bases between. This CDR3 has 16 residues. Germline V lookup: CDR1 SGHRS, CDR2 YFSETQ.

This clonotype was counted between two and nine times. The chain combines TRBV11-2 with TRBJ2-7; D is undetermined. Trimming removed 8 bases from V and 0 bases from J, with 11 bases in between. This CDR3 contains 13 residues. Germline V gene sequence: CDR1 SGHAT, CDR2 FQNNGV. The CDR3 loop is CASLEHNSYEQYF. In nucleotides, the CDR3 is TGTGCCAGCCTCGAGCACAACTCCTACGAGCAGTACTTC.

This clonotype was counted only a few times. V is TRBV2 and J is TRBJ2-3, with TRBD2 matching 11 bases. The CDR3 covers 16 residues. The junction had 3 bases not matched to a gene; V was cut back by 3 bases and J by 1 base. Per the germline V gene, CDR1 is SNHLY and CDR2 is FYNNEI. The CDR3, as DNA: TGTGCCAGCAGTGAGCTGGGACTAGCGGGCACAGATACGCAGTATTTT. As protein: CASSELGLAGTDTQYF.

The chain has TRBV27 and TRBJ1-1; 9 bases map to TRBD1. CDR1 is MNHEY and CDR2 is SMNVEV in the germline V gene (reference sequence). J gave up 3 bases and V 7 bases, and 15 bases lay outside the gene matches. The CDR3 is 17 amino acids. This CDR3 is CASTSTRTGVRDTEAFF. The DNA of the CDR3 is TGTGCCAGCACTTCAACCCGGACAGGGGTCAGGGACACTGAAGCTTTCTTT.

This clonotype was recorded a few times. This chain connects TRBV9 to TRBJ2-3, with D tentatively TRBD1 or TRBD2 (5 bases each). Germline CDR1 and CDR2: SGDLS and YYNGEE. This CDR3 has 16 amino acids. The ends were cut back, 3 bases at V and 0 bases at J, with 14 bases in the middle. CDR3 residues: CASSEGRSTSTDTQYF. In DNA, the CDR3 is TGTGCCAGCAGCGAGGGGAGATCGACTAGCACAGATACGCAGTATTTT.

This clonotype was seen at least ten times. This chain links TRBV7-9 with TRBJ1-1; no reliable D call. The CDR3 covers 14 residues. The germline V and J ends were trimmed by 5 bases and 1 base, with 11 bases remaining between them. CDR1 and CDR2 from the germline V gene are SEHNR and FQNEAQ (reference sequence). The DNA for the CDR3 is TGTGCCAGCAGCCATCTGGGAGGGAACACTGAAGCTTTCTTT. It specifies CASSHLGGNTEAFF.

This clonotype was seen many times. The J gene is TRBJ2-3, the V gene TRBV24-1; TRBD2 matches 9 bases. Germline CDR1 and CDR2: KGHDR and SFDVKD. The V and J ends lost 4 bases and 1 base, in that order; junction bases with no gene match: 11. CDR3 length: 18 residues. The CDR3 loop is CATSEPLRGGAGTDTQYF. Written as DNA, the CDR3 is TGTGCCACCAGTGAACCCCTTCGCGGGGGGGCCGGCACAGATACGCAGTATTTT.

The genes are TRBV5-5 and TRBJ2-7; 7 bases fit TRBD1. The CDR3 has 15 residues. CDR1 and CDR2 from the germline V gene are SGHKS and YYEKEE (reference sequence). J was trimmed by 7 bases and V by 4 bases; bases with no gene match: 14. This CDR3 reads CASSKYRGRGWEQYF. CDR3 in DNA: TGTGCCAGCAGCAAATACAGGGGACGAGGGTGGGAGCAGTACTTC.

The rearrangement links TRBV2 to TRBJ2-7, with D unresolved. Germline V gene data show CDR1 as SNHLY and CDR2 as FYNNEI. CDR3 length equals 14 residues. V dropped 3 bases and J dropped 1 base, with 10 bases sitting between them. The CDR3 loop reads CASSDGGLSYEQYF. As DNA, the CDR3 is TGTGCCAGCAGTGACGGTGGGTTATCCTACGAGCAGTACTTC.

This clonotype was seen ten or more times. The chain employs TRBV11-2 and TRBJ2-2; D is undetermined. V gave up 5 bases and J gave up 5 bases, with 12 bases separating them. The CDR3 runs 14 residues. Germline-derived CDR1 and CDR2 are SGHAT and FQNNGV. The CDR3 loop is CASSPIAGTGELFF. Written as DNA, the CDR3 is TGTGCCAGCAGCCCAATAGCCGGGACCGGGGAGCTGTTTTTT.

V usage is TRBV6-2 or TRBV6-3 and J usage is TRBJ1-2, with 7 nucleotides matching TRBD1. The CDR3 runs 14 residues. Germline V gene data show CDR1 as MNHEY and CDR2 as SVGEGT. Losses at the gene ends were 1 base for V and 3 bases for J; bases not matched to a gene: 2. The CDR3, as DNA: TGTGCCAGCAGTTACTACGGGACAGACTATGGCTACACCTTC. Residues: CASSYYGTDYGYTF.

This clonotype showed up just a few times. The chain links TRBV20-1 to TRBJ1-2; D not resolved. This CDR3 has 12 residues. The germline gives CDR1 DFQATT, CDR2 SNEGSKA (reference sequence). Trimming stripped 3 bases from V and 4 bases from J, with 9 bases between. The CDR3 coding sequence is TGCAGTGCTAGGGTCGGACGCTATGGCTACACCTTC. Protein sequence: CSARVGRYGYTF.

This clonotype was seen ten or more times. CDR3 sequence (DNA): TGTGCCAGCAGCCCTCTAGCGTCCCCTGGGACGAATGAGCAGTTCTTC. Protein: CASSPLASPGTNEQFF. The J gene is TRBJ2-1, the V gene TRBV28; TRBD2 is a possible D gene (6 bases). The V and J ends lost 6 bases and 7 bases respectively, with 22 bases between them. Germline values: CDR1 MDHEN, CDR2 SYDVKM. CDR3 size: 16 residues.

There are a few counts of this clonotype. The CDR3 is CASSVGRGYNEQFF. The CDR3 coding sequence is TGTGCCAGCAGCGTAGGGAGGGGCTACAATGAGCAGTTCTTC. The rearrangement uses TRBV9 and TRBJ2-1; D may be TRBD2 (6 bases). Trimming removed 0 bases at V and 3 bases at J, with 7 bases between. This CDR3 comprises 14 residues. CDR1 is SGDLS, CDR2 YYNGEE, per germline.

This clonotype was observed a few times. The chain joins TRBV9 to TRBJ2-3; 10 positions agree with TRBD2. CDR1 and CDR2 (germline): SGDLS, YYNGEE. The CDR3 is made up of 15 amino acids. The CDR3: CASSKGLASTDTQYF. DNA for the CDR3: TGTGCTTCTAGTAAGGGACTAGCGAGCACAGATACGCAGTATTTT.

This clonotype was seen many times. The rearrangement joins TRBV7-9 to TRBJ2-2, with D possibly being TRBD1 (5 bases). The germline V gene encodes CDR1 SEHNR and CDR2 FQNEAQ (reference sequence). The CDR3 contains 14 residues. V was pared by 3 bases and J by 3 bases, with 8 bases between. The chain's CDR3 is CASSFSRDTGELFF. The CDR3 bases are TGTGCCAGCAGCTTCAGCAGGGACACCGGGGAGCTGTTTTTT.

There are many counts of this clonotype. The chain couples TRBV4-1 to TRBJ2-2; 9 nucleotides line up with TRBD1. Unmatched junction bases numbered 10, after V lost 1 base and J lost 1 base. CDR3 length equals 19 residues. Germline V gene sequence: CDR1 MGHRA, CDR2 YSYEKL. As DNA, the CDR3 is TGCGCCAGCAGCCAAGGGACAGGGGAAGGGAGTAGGAACACCGGGGAGCTGTTTTTT. Its translation: CASSQGTGEGSRNTGELFF.

This clonotype was picked up a small number of times. V and J are TRBV30 and TRBJ1-5, with a tentative D call TRBD1 (5 bases). V dropped 4 bases and J dropped 1 base, with 8 bases sitting between them. The V gene's germline CDR1 is GTSNPN and CDR2 SVGIG (reference sequence). This CDR3 contains 13 residues. In DNA, the CDR3 is TGTGCCTGGACAGGGAACAGCAATCAGCCCCAGCATTTT. It encodes CAWTGNSNQPQHF.

This clonotype was recorded many times. V and J are TRBV24-1 and TRBJ2-3; 7 bases align to TRBD1. The CDR3 is made up of 13 amino acids. Losses at the gene ends were 8 bases for V and 2 bases for J; bases not matched to a gene: 3. Germline CDR1 KGHDR, CDR2 SFDVKD. The CDR3 is CATMGQFTDTQYF. The CDR3 coding sequence is TGTGCCACCATGGGACAGTTCACAGATACGCAGTATTTT.

There are many counts of this clonotype. The genes are TRBV28 and TRBJ2-1; 8 bases align to TRBD2. The CDR3 extends over 15 amino acids. Unmatched junction bases numbered 9, after V lost 7 bases and J lost 4 bases. Germline V CDR1 and CDR2: MDHEN, SYDVKM. The CDR3 region is CASTPGGRAYNEQFF. The CDR3 DNA follows: TGTGCCAGCACCCCGGGGGGGAGAGCATACAATGAGCAGTTCTTC.

This clonotype was detected many times. The rearrangement joins TRBV7-9 to TRBJ2-3, with D hard to call. V was shortened by 4 bases and J by 4 bases, with 6 bases between the two germline ends. Germline V lookup: CDR1 SEHNR, CDR2 FQNEAQ (reference sequence). The CDR3 extends over 12 amino acids. The CDR3 coding sequence is TGTGCCAGCAGCTCAAGTTCAGATACGCAGTATTTT. It codes for CASSSSSDTQYF.